The 2 T cell receptor beta chains in this list originate from one sample, sequenced in a study of shared clonotypes between healthy human individuals. The data were produced by immunoSEQ multiplex PCR, yet TCRdb's version contains in-frame clones alone and is incomplete. Among 490,000 or so clones listed, about 79% were seen once. The sample consisted of PBMCs. The receptor source for this set is a woman aged 40 to 55 in good health. Some clones in this sample may be carry-over from other donors' samples.

The chain carries TRBV28 and TRBJ1-3; D remains unclear. Between the trimmed V and J ends, which lost 2 bases and 4 bases, there was a span of 15 bases. This CDR3 has 16 residues. CDR1 is MDHEN, CDR2 SYDVKM, per germline. The CDR3 nucleotides read TGTGCCAGCAGTTTAAGGTTCGGATCTGGAGGAAACACCATATATTTT. Its translation is CASSLRFGSGGNTIYF.

J is TRBJ2-7 and V is TRBV5-1; no clear D gene. The CDR3 consists of 14 residues. The V end was cut by 6 bases, the J end by 2 bases, with 15 bases between. Germline V CDR1 and CDR2: SGHRS, YFSETQ. CDR3: CASMDDRATYEQYF. CDR3 bases: TGCGCCAGCATGGATGACCGGGCGACCTACGAGCAGTACTTC. Full variable domain (rest looked up from reference TRBV5-1 and TRBJ2-7): KAGVTQTPRYLIKTRGQQVTLSCSPISGHRSVSWYQQTPGQGLQFLFEYFSETQRNKGNFPGRFSGRQFSNSRSEMNVSTLELGDSALYLCASMDDRATYEQYFGPGTRLTVT.